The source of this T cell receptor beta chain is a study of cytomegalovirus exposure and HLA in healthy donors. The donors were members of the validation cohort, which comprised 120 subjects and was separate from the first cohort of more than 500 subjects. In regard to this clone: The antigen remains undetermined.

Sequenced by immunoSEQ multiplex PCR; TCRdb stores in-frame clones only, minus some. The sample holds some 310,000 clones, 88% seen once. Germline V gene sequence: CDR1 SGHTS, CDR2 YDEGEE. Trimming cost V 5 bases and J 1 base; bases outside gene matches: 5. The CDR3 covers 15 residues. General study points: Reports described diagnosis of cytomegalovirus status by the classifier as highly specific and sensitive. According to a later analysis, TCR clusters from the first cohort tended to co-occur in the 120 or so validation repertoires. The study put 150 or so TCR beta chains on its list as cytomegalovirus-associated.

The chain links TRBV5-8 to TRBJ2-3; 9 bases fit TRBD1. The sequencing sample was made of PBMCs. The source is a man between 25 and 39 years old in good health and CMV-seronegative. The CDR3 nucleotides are TGTGCCAGCAGGTTAACAGGGGGCGGCACAGATACGCAGTATTTT. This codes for CASRLTGGGTDTQYF.